This T cell receptor beta chain was obtained from a study of radiation and T cells in renal cell carcinoma. As for time point: baseline pretreatment blood. Treatment here: 15 Gy SBRT to primary tumor, nephrectomy 4 weeks later. The tumor was a clear cell renal cell carcinoma. Study results and limitations: From baseline, blood top tumor clonotypes peaked at 2 weeks post-radiation.

This CDR3 has 13 amino acids. CDR1 is MDHEN and CDR2 is SYDVKM in the germline V gene. The V gene lost 6 bases and the J gene lost 1 base, with 10 bases spanning the gap. As to this clone: No antigen is known for it.

Produced via immunoSEQ multiplex PCR; TCRdb's table is partial and in-frame only. The sample carries around 94,000 clones, roughly 90% recorded once. The sample was blood, taken from a patient whose treatment included radiotherapy and nephrectomy. This TCR derives from a man aged 50-60 years with renal cell carcinoma. J is TRBJ2-7 and V is TRBV28; tentatively, D is TRBD1 (5 bases). In nucleotides, the CDR3 is TGTGCCAGCAGACCGACAGAGTCCTACGAGCAGTACTTC. Translated: CASRPTESYEQYF.